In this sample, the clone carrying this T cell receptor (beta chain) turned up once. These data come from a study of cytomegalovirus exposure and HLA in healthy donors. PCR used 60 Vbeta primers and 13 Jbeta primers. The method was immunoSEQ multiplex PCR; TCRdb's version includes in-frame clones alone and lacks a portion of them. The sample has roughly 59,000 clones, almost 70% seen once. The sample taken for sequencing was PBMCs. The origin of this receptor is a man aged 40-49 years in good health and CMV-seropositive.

The CDR3 region has the DNA TGTGCCAGCAGTTTATCGATACGGGGGATCTACGAGCAGTACTTC. This gives the protein CASSLSIRGIYEQYF. V and J are TRBV27 and TRBJ2-7, with D possibly matching TRBD2 (6 bases). Germline lookup yields CDR1 MNHEY and CDR2 SMNVEV (reference sequence). V was pared by 0 bases and J by 3 bases, with 12 bases between. The CDR3 runs 15 residues.